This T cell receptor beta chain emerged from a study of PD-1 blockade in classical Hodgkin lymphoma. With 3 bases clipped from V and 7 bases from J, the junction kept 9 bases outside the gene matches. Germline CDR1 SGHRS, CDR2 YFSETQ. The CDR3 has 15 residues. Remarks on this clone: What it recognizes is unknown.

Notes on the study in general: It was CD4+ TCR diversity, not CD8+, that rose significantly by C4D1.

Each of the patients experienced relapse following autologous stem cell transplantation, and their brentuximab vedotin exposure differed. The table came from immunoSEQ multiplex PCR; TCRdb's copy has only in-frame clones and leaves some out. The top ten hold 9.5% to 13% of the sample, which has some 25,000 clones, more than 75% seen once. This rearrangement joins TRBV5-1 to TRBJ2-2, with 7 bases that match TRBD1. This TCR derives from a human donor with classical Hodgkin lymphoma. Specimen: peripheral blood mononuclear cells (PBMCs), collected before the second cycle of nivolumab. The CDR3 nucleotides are TGCGCCAGCAGCTCAGGACAGGAAGGTATCGGGGAGCTGTTTTTT. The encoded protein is CASSSGQEGIGELFF.